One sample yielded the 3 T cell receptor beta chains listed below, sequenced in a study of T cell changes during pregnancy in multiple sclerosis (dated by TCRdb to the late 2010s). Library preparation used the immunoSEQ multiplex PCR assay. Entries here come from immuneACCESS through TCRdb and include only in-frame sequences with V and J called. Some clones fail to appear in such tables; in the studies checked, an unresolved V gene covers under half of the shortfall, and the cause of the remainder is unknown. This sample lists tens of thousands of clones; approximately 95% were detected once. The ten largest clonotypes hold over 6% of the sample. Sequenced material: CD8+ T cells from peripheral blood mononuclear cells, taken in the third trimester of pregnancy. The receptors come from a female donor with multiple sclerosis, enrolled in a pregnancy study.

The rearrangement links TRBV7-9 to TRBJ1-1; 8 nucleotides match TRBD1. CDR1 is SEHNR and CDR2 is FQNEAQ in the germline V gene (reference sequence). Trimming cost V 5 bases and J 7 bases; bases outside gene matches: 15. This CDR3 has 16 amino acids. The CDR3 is CASSDRRGPVMGEAFF. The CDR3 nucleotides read TGTGCCAGCAGCGACCGCAGGGGGCCGGTTATGGGTGAAGCTTTCTTT.

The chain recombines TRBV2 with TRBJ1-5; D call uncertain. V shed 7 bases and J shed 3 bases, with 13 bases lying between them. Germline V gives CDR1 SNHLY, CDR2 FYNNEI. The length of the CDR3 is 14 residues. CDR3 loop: CASTPGGINQPQHF. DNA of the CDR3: TGTGCCAGCACTCCGGGAGGGATCAATCAGCCCCAGCATTTT.

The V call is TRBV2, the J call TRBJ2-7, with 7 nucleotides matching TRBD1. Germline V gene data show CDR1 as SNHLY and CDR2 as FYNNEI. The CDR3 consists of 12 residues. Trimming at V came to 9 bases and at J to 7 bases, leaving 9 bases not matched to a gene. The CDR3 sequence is CASTGTVTEQYF. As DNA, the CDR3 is TGTGCCAGTACCGGGACAGTTACAGAGCAGTACTTC. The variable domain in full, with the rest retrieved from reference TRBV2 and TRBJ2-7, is EPEVTQTPSHQVTQMGQEVILRCVPISNHLYFYWYRQILGQKVEFLVSFYNNEISEKSEIFDDQFSVERPDGSNFTLKIRSTKLEDSAMYFCASTGTVTEQYFGPGTRLTVT.